What follows are 25 T cell receptor beta chains derived from one specimen sequenced in a study of blood T cell repertoires in COVID-19. Repertoires were generated with immunoSEQ multiplex PCR, while TCRdb's copy carries only in-frame clones and drops some. The sample lists approximately 240,000 clones, about 88% occurring once. Source material: peripheral blood. These receptor sequences come from a woman aged 40 to 49 who had recovered from COVID-19.

The chain joins TRBV7-8 to TRBJ2-2; 7 bases match TRBD2. V dropped 5 bases and J dropped 0; count of bases not matched to a gene: 9. Looked up from germline, CDR1 is SGHVS and CDR2 is FQNEAQ. The CDR3 consists of 17 residues. CDR3 sequence: CASSVRAGNANTGELFF. In nucleotides, the CDR3 is TGTGCCAGCAGCGTCAGAGCGGGGAACGCGAACACCGGGGAGCTGTTTTTT.

The chain carries TRBV5-4 and TRBJ2-7, with 7 bases matching TRBD1. In germline, CDR1 is SGHNT, CDR2 YYREEE (reference sequence). V lost 0 bases and J lost 2; bases outside the gene matches: 5. CDR3 size: 15 residues. The CDR3, as DNA: TGTGCCAGCAGCTTGGGGACTGGGACAGCCTACGAGCAGTACTTC. Protein: CASSLGTGTAYEQYF.

V is TRBV15 and J is TRBJ2-3; 9 nucleotides align to TRBD1. V shed 1 base, J shed 4 bases, and the junction held 6 bases outside the gene matches. Germline CDR1 reads LNHNV; CDR2 reads YYDKDF (reference sequence). The CDR3 totals 16 residues. The CDR3 DNA follows: TGTGCCACCAGCAGAGTGGTGACAGGGGGTTCAGATACGCAGTATTTT. Residues: CATSRVVTGGSDTQYF.

The chain uses TRBV6-5 and TRBJ1-6; weak D call: TRBD1 (5 bases). The CDR3 covers 13 residues. Germline V CDR1 and CDR2: MNHEY, SVGAGI. V was trimmed by 2 bases and J by 7 bases, leaving 6 bases between them. CDR3 sequence: CASSYRGNSPLHF. The DNA of the CDR3 is TGTGCCAGCAGTTACAGGGGCAATTCACCCCTCCACTTT.

The gene calls are TRBV5-1 and TRBJ2-3; possible D gene TRBD1, 5 bases. CDR3 length: 16 residues. The V gene lost 1 base and the J gene lost 4 bases, with 16 bases spanning the gap. Germline CDR1 and CDR2: SGHRS and YFSETQ. The chain's CDR3 is CASSLSAGSGSDTQYF. For the CDR3, the DNA is TGCGCCAGCAGCTTGTCAGCCGGGTCAGGGTCAGATACGCAGTATTTT. Using reference TRBV5-1 and TRBJ2-3 for the parts outside the CDR3, the full variable domain is KAGVTQTPRYLIKTRGQQVTLSCSPISGHRSVSWYQQTPGQGLQFLFEYFSETQRNKGNFPGRFSGRQFSNSRSEMNVSTLELGDSALYLCASSLSAGSGSDTQYFGPGTRLTVL.

This sequence joins TRBV6-6 and TRBJ1-6, with 9 bases fitting TRBD1. The V segment lost 0 bases and the J segment 9 bases; nucleotides outside the gene matches: 6. The germline V gene encodes CDR1 MNHNY and CDR2 SVGAGI (reference sequence). There are 16 residues in the CDR3. The CDR3 protein is CASSYSSGQGGSPLHF. CDR3 nucleotide sequence: TGTGCCAGCAGTTACTCATCGGGACAGGGCGGTTCACCCCTCCACTTT.

This clone was seen just once. The chain uses TRBV5-4 and TRBJ2-1; 7 nucleotides line up with TRBD2. CDR3 length equals 16 residues. Germline V gene sequence: CDR1 SGHNT, CDR2 YYREEE (reference sequence). V dropped 0 bases and J dropped 0; count of bases not matched to a gene: 3. The CDR3 loop is CASSLDGGSSYNEQFF. The CDR3 DNA is TGTGCCAGCAGCTTGGACGGGGGGTCCTCCTACAATGAGCAGTTCTTC.

V and J are TRBV29-1 and TRBJ1-1, with TRBD1 matching 7 bases. In germline, CDR1 is SQVTM, CDR2 ANQGSEA. V was pared by 1 base and J by 2 bases, with 10 bases of the junction left unmatched. CDR3 length equals 16 residues. The CDR3 reads CSVEGMRGGENTEAFF. Here the CDR3 DNA reads TGCAGCGTTGAAGGCATGCGAGGGGGCGAAAACACTGAAGCTTTCTTT.

The chain combines TRBV7-2 with TRBJ1-6; unclear D gene. Trimming removed 2 bases at V and 10 bases at J, with 9 bases between. Germline values: CDR1 SGHTA, CDR2 FQGNSA. The CDR3 sequence is 13 residues long. CDR3 residues: CASSLTEISPLHF. Here the CDR3 DNA reads TGTGCCAGCAGCTTAACCGAGATATCACCCCTCCACTTT.

V gene TRBV6-5 combines with J gene TRBJ2-5; no definite D call. The CDR3 contains 13 residues. Germline V CDR1 and CDR2: MNHEY, SVGAGI. Trimming stripped 4 bases from V and 5 bases from J, with 11 bases between. The CDR3 sequence: CASSSSLWETQYF. CDR3 coding DNA: TGTGCCAGCAGTTCCTCACTGTGGGAGACCCAGTACTTC.

J is TRBJ2-1 and V is TRBV4-3; D not resolved. Trimming left V 0 bases short and J 8 bases short, with 11 bases between. This CDR3 region has 14 residues. Germline CDR1 and CDR2: LGHNA and YSLEER. The CDR3 sequence: CASSQDPISYEQFF. CDR3 sequence (DNA): TGCGCCAGCAGCCAAGATCCCATAAGCTATGAGCAGTTCTTC.

V usage is TRBV18 and J usage is TRBJ2-2, with TRBD2 matching 8 bases. This CDR3 has 20 residues. J lost 6 bases, V lost 1 base, and 19 bases had no gene match. From germline, CDR1 is KGHSH and CDR2 LQKENI. The CDR3 is CASSPRLAGDSLIRAGELFF. The CDR3 nucleotides are TGTGCCAGCTCACCACGCCTAGCGGGTGATTCTCTGATAAGGGCCGGGGAGCTGTTTTTT.

As concerns this clone: Other DNA sequences of this sample code for an identical CDR3. The J gene is TRBJ2-3, the V gene TRBV9; D is ambiguous. Germline lookup yields CDR1 SGDLS and CDR2 YYNGEE. This CDR3 comprises 13 residues. V dropped 2 bases and J dropped 0 bases, with 4 bases sitting between them. The CDR3 here is CASSVGSTDTQYF. CDR3 nucleotide sequence: TGTGCCAGCAGCGTCGGTAGCACAGATACGCAGTATTTT.

The rearrangement joins TRBV6-1 to TRBJ1-5, with 12 bases aligning to TRBD1. Germline assignment: CDR1 MNHNS and CDR2 SASEGT. CDR3 length: 17 residues. J lost 6 bases, V lost 1 base, and 7 bases had no gene match. CDR3 DNA sequence: TGTGCCAGCAGTGAAGATGTGGGGGACAGGGGGCTTCAGCCCCAGCATTTT. Its protein product is CASSEDVGDRGLQPQHF.

CDR3 nucleotide sequence: TGCGCCAGCAGTTCAAGATGGGGCAGCAATCAGCCCCAGCATTTT. This encodes CASSSRWGSNQPQHF. The chain combines TRBV4-1 with TRBJ1-5, with a tentative D call TRBD1 (5 bases). Trimming left V 6 bases short and J 1 base short, with 13 bases between. This CDR3 contains 15 residues. Germline V gene lookup returns CDR1 MGHRA and CDR2 YSYEKL.

The CDR3 DNA reads TGTGCCAGCAGCCCACGACAGAGACTCTACGAGCAGTACTTC. Residues: CASSPRQRLYEQYF. The V gene is TRBV13, the J gene TRBJ2-7; weak D call: TRBD1 (5 bases). The germline gives CDR1 PRHDT, CDR2 FYEKMQ (reference sequence). V gave up 5 bases and J gave up 3 bases, with 14 bases separating them. There are 14 residues in the CDR3.

The chain employs TRBV3-1 (or the pseudogene TRBV3-2) and TRBJ2-7; a weak D match, TRBD1 (6 bases). The CDR3 consists of 14 residues. The germline V gene has CDR1 LGHDT and CDR2 YNNKEL (reference sequence). Trimming left V 2 bases short and J 3 bases short, with 11 bases between. The CDR3 loop is CASSQLQGSYEQYF. CDR3 DNA: TGTGCCAGCAGCCAATTACAGGGCAGCTACGAGCAGTACTTC.

CDR3: CASSATSLVSYNEQFF. In DNA form, the CDR3 reads TGTGCCAGCAGCGCGACTAGCTTAGTCTCCTACAATGAGCAGTTCTTC. This chain links TRBV9 with TRBJ2-1; 7 bases align to TRBD2. Trimming cost V 3 bases and J 0 bases; bases outside gene matches: 6. The CDR3 loop spans 16 amino acids. Germline V gene sequence: CDR1 SGDLS, CDR2 YYNGEE. Filled out from reference TRBV9 and TRBJ2-1, the complete variable domain reads DSGVTQTPKHLITATGQRVTLRCSPRSGDLSVYWYQQSLDQGLQFLIQYYNGEERAKGNILERFSAQQFPDLHSELNLSSLELGDSALYFCASSATSLVSYNEQFFGPGTRLTVL.

The sample holds a few counts of this clone. This sequence joins TRBV23-1 and TRBJ2-7, with 9 bases identical to TRBD1. TRBV23-1 is placed among ORFs of uncertain function. The CDR3 loop spans 13 amino acids. The V segment lost 10 bases and the J segment 0 bases; nucleotides outside the gene matches: 4. CDR3 coding DNA: TGCGCCACCCGGACAGGGGACTCCTACGAGCAGTACTTC. The encoded protein is CATRTGDSYEQYF.

The chain is built from TRBV7-3 and TRBJ2-1; TRBD2 matches at 9 bases. The CDR3 consists of 14 residues. The trim removed 3 bases at V and 8 bases at J, leaving 5 bases unmatched. Germline CDR1 reads SGHTA; CDR2 reads FQGTGA. CDR3 nucleotides: TGTGCCAGCAGCTTGGCGGGAGGGCCTGATGAGCAGTTCTTC. Translation: CASSLAGGPDEQFF.

The V gene is TRBV6-6, the J gene TRBJ2-7, with 8 bases fitting TRBD2. Germline V lookup: CDR1 MNHNY, CDR2 SVGAGI (reference sequence). This CDR3 is 17 amino acids long. Unmatched junction bases numbered 13, after V lost 5 bases and J lost 1 base. This chain's CDR3 is CASSPSGGGVLSYEQYF. The CDR3 region has the DNA TGTGCCAGCAGTCCTTCGGGGGGGGGAGTCCTGTCCTACGAGCAGTACTTC.

This rearrangement joins TRBV6-4 to TRBJ2-7, with TRBD1 matching 9 bases. V shed 8 bases and J 3 bases; nucleotides not matched to a gene: 5. The CDR3 spans 13 residues. Germline V gives CDR1 MRHNA, CDR2 SNTAGT. CDR3 nucleotide sequence: TGTGCCAGCCTCGGGGACAGGGACTACGAGCAGTACTTC. Translated, it gives CASLGDRDYEQYF.

The chain is built from TRBV6-6 and TRBJ2-7; D perhaps matches TRBD2 (6 bases). This CDR3 has 14 amino acids. The germline V and J ends were trimmed by 0 bases and 2 bases, with 8 bases remaining between them. CDR1 MNHNY and CDR2 SVGAGI come from the germline V gene (reference sequence). CDR3 DNA: TGTGCCAGCAGTTACTCGGGGAGGACCTACGAGCAGTACTTC. Its translation: CASSYSGRTYEQYF.

This clone was seen a handful of times. J is TRBJ1-4 and V is TRBV15; D not resolved. Trimming removed 0 bases from V and 4 bases from J, with 9 bases in between. Germline V gene lookup returns CDR1 LNHNV and CDR2 YYDKDF (reference sequence). The CDR3 consists of 15 residues. DNA for the CDR3: TGTGCCACCAGCAGAGATTACACGGGTAATGAAAAACTGTTTTTT. Translation gives CATSRDYTGNEKLFF. Full variable domain (rest looked up from reference TRBV15 and TRBJ1-4): DAMVIQNPRYQVTQFGKPVTLSCSQTLNHNVMYWYQQKSSQAPKLLFHYYDKDFNNEADTPDNFQSRRPNTSFCFLDIRSPGLGDTAMYLCATSRDYTGNEKLFFGSGTQLSVL.

The chain is built from TRBV4-3 and TRBJ2-1, with 10 bases identical to TRBD2. Losses at the gene ends were 1 base for V and 3 bases for J; bases not matched to a gene: 3. The CDR3 totals 16 residues. Germline CDR1 reads LGHNA; CDR2 reads YSLEER. CDR3 nucleotides: TGCGCCAGCAGCCAAGGAGCGGGGGGGTTCTACAATGAGCAGTTCTTC. This translates into CASSQGAGGFYNEQFF.